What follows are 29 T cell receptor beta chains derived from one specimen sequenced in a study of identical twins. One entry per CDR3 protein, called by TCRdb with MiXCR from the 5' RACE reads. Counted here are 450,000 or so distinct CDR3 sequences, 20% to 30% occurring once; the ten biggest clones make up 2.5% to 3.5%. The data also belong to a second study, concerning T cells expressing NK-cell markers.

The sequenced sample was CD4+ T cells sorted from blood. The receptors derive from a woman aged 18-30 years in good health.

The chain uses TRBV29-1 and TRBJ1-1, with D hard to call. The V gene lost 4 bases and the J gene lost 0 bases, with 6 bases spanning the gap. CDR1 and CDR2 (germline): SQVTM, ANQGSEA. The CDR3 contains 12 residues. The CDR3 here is CSVGKLNTEAFF. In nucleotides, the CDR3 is TGCAGCGTTGGGAAATTGAACACTGAAGCTTTCTTT.

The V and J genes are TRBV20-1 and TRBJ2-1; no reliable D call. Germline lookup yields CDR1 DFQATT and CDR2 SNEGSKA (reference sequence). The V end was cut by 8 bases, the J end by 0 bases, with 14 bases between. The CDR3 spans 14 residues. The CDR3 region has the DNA TGCAGTTCCACTGGCTCGCGCTCCTACAATGAGCAGTTCTTC. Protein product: CSSTGSRSYNEQFF.

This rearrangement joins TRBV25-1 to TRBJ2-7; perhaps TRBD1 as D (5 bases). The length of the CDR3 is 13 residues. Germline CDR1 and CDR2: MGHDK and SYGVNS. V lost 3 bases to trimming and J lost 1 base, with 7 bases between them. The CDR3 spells CASSDGHSYEQYF. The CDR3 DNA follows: TGTGCCAGCAGTGACGGACATTCCTACGAGCAGTACTTC.

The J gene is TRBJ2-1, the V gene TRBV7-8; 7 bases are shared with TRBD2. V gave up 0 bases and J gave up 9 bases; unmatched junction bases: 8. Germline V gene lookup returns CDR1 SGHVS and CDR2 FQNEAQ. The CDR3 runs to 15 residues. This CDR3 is CASSLAGGSRGEQFF. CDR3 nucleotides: TGTGCCAGCAGCTTAGCTGGCGGGAGTAGGGGTGAGCAGTTCTTC.

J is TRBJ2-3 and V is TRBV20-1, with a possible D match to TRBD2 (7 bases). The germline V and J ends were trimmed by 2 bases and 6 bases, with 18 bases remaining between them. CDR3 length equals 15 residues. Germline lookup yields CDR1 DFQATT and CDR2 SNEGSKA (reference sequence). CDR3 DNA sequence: TGCAGTGCTAGATTGGCGGGGGCCGTGCACGATACGCAGTATTTT. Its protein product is CSARLAGAVHDTQYF.

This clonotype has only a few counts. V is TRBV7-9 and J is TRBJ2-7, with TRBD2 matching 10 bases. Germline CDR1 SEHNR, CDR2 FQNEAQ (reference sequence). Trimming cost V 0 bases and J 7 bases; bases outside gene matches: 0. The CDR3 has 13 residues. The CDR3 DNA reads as TGTGCCAGCAGCTTAGCACTAGCGGGGGAGCAGTACTTC. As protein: CASSLALAGEQYF.

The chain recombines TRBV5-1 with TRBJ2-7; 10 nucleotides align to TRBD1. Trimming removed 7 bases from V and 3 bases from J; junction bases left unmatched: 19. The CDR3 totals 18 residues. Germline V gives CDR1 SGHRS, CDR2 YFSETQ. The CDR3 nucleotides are TGCGCCAGCGTTAAACCGAGCGGCGAGAGGACAGGGGGCTACGAGCAGTACTTC. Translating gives CASVKPSGERTGGYEQYF. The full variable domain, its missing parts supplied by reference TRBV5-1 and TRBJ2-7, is KAGVTQTPRYLIKTRGQQVTLSCSPISGHRSVSWYQQTPGQGLQFLFEYFSETQRNKGNFPGRFSGRQFSNSRSEMNVSTLELGDSALYLCASVKPSGERTGGYEQYFGPGTRLTVT.

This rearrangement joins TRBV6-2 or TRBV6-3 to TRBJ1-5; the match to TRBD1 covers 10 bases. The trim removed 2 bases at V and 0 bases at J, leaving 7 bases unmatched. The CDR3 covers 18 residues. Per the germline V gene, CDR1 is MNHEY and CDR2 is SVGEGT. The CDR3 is CASSYQGQGSHSNQPQHF. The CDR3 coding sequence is TGTGCCAGCAGTTACCAGGGACAGGGGAGTCATAGCAATCAGCCCCAGCATTTT.

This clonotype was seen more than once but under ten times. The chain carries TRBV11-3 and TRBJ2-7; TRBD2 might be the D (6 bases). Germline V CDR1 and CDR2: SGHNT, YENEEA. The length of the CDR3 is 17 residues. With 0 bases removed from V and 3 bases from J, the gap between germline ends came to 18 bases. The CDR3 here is CASSLDSRGAGLYEQYF. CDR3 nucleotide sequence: TGTGCCAGCAGCTTAGATTCGAGGGGCGCGGGGCTCTACGAGCAGTACTTC.

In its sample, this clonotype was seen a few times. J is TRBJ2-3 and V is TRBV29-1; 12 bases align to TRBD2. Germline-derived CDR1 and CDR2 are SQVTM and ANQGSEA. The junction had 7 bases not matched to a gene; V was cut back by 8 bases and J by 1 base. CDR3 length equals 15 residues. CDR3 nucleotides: TGCAGCACCAGGACTAGCGGGGTGCGCACAGATACGCAGTATTTT. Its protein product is CSTRTSGVRTDTQYF.

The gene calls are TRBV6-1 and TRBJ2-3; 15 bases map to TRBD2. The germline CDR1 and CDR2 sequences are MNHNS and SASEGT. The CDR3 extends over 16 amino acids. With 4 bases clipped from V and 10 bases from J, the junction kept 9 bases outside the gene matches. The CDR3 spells CASSGTSGGALGAQYF. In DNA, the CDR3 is TGTGCCAGCAGTGGGACTAGCGGGGGGGCACTGGGAGCGCAGTATTTT.

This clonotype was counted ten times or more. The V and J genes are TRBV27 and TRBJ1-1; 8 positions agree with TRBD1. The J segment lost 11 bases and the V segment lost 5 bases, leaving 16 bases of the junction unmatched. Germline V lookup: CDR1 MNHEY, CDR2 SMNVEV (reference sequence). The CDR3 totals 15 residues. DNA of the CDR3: TGTGCCAGCAGTCAAAAGCAGGGGGCTAGAGTGTGGGCTTTCTTT. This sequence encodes CASSQKQGARVWAFF.

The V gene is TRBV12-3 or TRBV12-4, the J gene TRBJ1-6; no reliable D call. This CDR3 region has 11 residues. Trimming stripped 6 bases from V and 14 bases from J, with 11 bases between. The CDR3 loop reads CASSGPGTLHF. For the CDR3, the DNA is TGTGCCAGCAGCGGACCGGGGACCCTCCACTTT.

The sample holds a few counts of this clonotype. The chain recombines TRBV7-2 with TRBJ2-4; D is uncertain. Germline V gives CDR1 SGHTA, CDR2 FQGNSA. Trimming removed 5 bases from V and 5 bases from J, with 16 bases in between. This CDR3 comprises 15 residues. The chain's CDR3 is CASSRFTTAQNIQYF. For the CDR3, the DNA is TGTGCCAGCAGCCGCTTTACGACCGCCCAAAACATTCAGTACTTC.

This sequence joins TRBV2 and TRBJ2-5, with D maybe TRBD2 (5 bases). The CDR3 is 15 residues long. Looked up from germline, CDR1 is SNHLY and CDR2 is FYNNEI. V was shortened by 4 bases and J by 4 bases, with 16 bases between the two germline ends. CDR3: CASSVDGSGGETQYF. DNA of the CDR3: TGTGCCAGCAGTGTAGACGGATCCGGAGGAGAGACCCAGTACTTC.

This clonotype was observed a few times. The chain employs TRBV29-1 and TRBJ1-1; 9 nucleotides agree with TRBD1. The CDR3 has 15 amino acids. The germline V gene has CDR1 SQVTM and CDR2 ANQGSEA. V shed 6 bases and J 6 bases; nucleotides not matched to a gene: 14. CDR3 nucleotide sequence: TGCAGCGTCGATGAGACCGGGACAGGGAGGGCTGAAGCTTTCTTT. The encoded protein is CSVDETGTGRAEAFF.

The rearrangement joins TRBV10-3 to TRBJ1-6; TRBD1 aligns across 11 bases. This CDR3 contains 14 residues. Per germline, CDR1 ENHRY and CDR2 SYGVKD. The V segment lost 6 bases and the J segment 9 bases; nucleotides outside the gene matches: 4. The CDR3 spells CAIRPGQGVSPLHF. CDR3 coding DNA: TGTGCCATCAGACCGGGACAGGGGGTTTCACCCCTCCACTTT.

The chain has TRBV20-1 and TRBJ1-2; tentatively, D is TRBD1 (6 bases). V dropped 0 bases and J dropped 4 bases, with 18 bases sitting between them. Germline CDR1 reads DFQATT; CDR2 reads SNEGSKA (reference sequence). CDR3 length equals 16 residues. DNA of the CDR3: TGCAGTGCTAGAGATTGGGCCTCCGGGACAACCTATGGCTACACCTTC. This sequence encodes CSARDWASGTTYGYTF.

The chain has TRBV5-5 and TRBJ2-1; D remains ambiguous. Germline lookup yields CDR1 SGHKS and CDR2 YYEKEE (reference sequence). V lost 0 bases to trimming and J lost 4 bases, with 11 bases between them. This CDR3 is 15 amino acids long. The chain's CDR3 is CASSLVVRPYNEQFF. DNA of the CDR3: TGTGCCAGCAGCTTGGTCGTTCGCCCATACAATGAGCAGTTCTTC.

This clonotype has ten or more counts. The CDR3 here is CASSEGMNTEAFF. CDR3 nucleotide sequence: TGCGCCAGCAGCGAGGGGATGAACACTGAAGCTTTCTTT. The V and J genes are TRBV5-1 and TRBJ1-1; TRBD1 is a possible D gene (5 bases). The CDR3 extends over 13 amino acids. V lost 4 bases, J lost 0 bases, and 7 bases lay in between. Per germline, CDR1 SGHRS and CDR2 YFSETQ.

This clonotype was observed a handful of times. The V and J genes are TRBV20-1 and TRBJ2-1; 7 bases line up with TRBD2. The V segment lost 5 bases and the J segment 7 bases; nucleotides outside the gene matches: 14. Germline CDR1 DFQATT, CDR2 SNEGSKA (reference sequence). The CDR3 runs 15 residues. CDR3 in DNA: TGCAGTGCTTCCCGGCAGGATGCTAGCGGAAATGAGCAGTTCTTC. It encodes CSASRQDASGNEQFF.

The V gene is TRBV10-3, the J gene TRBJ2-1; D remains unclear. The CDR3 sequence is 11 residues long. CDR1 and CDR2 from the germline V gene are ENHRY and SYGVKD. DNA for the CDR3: TGTGGGTCTGGGTCCTACAATGAGCAGTTCTTC. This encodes CGSGSYNEQFF.

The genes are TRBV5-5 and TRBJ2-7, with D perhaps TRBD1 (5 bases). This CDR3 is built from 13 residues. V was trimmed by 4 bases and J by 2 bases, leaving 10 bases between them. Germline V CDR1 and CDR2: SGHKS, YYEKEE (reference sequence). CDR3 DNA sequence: TGTGCCAGCAGCAAAACAGGAGCCTACGAGCAGTACTTC. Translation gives CASSKTGAYEQYF.

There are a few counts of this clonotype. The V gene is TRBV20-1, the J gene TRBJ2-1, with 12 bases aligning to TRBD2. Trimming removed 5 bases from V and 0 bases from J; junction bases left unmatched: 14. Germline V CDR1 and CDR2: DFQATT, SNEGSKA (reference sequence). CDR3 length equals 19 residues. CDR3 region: CSAGTGLAGTDSSYNEQFF. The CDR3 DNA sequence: TGCAGTGCTGGAACGGGACTAGCGGGTACCGATAGCTCCTACAATGAGCAGTTCTTC.

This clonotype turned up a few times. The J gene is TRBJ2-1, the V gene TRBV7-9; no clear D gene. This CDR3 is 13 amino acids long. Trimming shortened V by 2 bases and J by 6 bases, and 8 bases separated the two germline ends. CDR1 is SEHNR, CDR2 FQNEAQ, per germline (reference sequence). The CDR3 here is CASSLSRLNEQFF. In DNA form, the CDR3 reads TGTGCCAGCAGCTTATCACGACTCAATGAGCAGTTCTTC.

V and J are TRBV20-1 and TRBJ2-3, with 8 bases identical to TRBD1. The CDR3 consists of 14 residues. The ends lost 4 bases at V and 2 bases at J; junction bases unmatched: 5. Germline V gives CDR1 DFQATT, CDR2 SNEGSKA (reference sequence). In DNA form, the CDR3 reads TGCAGTGCTAAATGGACAGGGATCACAGATACGCAGTATTTT. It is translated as CSAKWTGITDTQYF.

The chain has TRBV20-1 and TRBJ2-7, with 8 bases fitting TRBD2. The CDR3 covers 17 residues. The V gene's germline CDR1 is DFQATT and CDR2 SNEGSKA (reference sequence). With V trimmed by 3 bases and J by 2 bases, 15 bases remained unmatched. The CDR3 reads CSASRGSGARSTYEQYF. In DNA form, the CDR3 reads TGCAGTGCTAGTCGAGGTAGCGGGGCCCGCTCAACCTACGAGCAGTACTTC.

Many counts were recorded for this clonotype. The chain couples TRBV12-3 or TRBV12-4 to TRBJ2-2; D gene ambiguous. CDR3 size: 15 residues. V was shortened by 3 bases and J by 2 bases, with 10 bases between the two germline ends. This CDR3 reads CASSFRFGNTGELFF. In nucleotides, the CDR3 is TGTGCCAGCAGTTTTAGATTCGGTAACACCGGGGAGCTGTTTTTT.

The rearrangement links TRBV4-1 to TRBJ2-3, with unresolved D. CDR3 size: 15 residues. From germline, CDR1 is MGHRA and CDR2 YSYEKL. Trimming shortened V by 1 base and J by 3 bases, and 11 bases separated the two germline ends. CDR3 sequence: CASSQAAQPTDTQYF. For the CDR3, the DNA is TGCGCCAGCAGCCAAGCCGCACAGCCTACAGATACGCAGTATTTT.